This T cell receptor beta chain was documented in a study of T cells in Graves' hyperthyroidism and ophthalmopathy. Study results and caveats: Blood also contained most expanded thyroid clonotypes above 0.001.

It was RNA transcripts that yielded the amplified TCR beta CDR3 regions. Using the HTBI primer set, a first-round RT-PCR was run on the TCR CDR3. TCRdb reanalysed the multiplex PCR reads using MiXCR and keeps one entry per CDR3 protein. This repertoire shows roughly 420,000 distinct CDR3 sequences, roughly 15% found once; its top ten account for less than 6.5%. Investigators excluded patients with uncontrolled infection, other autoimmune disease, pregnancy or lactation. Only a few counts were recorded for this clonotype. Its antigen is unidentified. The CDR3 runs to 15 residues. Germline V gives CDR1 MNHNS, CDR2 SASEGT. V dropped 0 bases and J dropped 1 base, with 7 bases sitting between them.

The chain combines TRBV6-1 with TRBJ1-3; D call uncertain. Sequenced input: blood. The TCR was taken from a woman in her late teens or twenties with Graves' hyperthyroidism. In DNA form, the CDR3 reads TGTGCCAGCAGTGAAGCAGGGAGATCTGGAAACACCATATATTTT. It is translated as CASSEAGRSGNTIYF.